These 19 T cell receptor beta chains were sequenced from one sample in a study of patients and donors after allogeneic stem cell transplantation. TCRdb fed the RT-PCR reads into MiXCR, producing one record per CDR3 protein. The sample lists fewer than 75,000 distinct CDR3 sequences; about an eighth were seen once. Sequencing was carried out using blood, either unsorted or a sorted T cell fraction (not recorded which). The receptors were gathered from a human donor who was either an allogeneic HSCT recipient or a stem cell or donor lymphocyte infusion donor (not recorded which). It is not recorded whose cells these are; they may come from a transplant donor.

To note about this clonotype: A clone one base away is much larger, so this may be a read error. This likely comes from a read error, as the CDR3 has no conserved phenylalanine or tryptophan at its end. The genes are TRBV20-1 and TRBJ1-4; unclear D gene. The germline V and J ends were trimmed by 4 bases and 5 bases, with 2 bases remaining between them. The CDR3 extends over 10 amino acids. Germline-derived CDR1 and CDR2 are DFQATT and SNEGSKA (reference sequence). This chain's CDR3 is CSANNEKLFL. CDR3 nucleotides: TGCAGTGCTAACAATGAAAAACTGTTTTTA.

This clonotype counts as medium-sized (0.01 to 0.1%). The rearrangement links TRBV20-1 to TRBJ2-7, with D tentatively TRBD1 (6 bases). V was shortened by 3 bases and J by 2 bases, with 14 bases between the two germline ends. Germline values: CDR1 DFQATT, CDR2 SNEGSKA (reference sequence). CDR3 size: 14 residues. As DNA, the CDR3 is TGCAGTGCTAGTTCTAGGGGGAAAGCCTACGAGCAGTACTTC. It is translated as CSASSRGKAYEQYF.

This clonotype was recorded many times. The chain recombines TRBV10-3 with TRBJ1-1; TRBD1 might be the D (5 bases). CDR1 and CDR2 (germline): ENHRY, SYGVKD. Deletions cut 0 bases from V and 4 bases from J, with 24 bases between. CDR3 length: 19 amino acids. The CDR3, as DNA: TGTGCCATCAGTGAGTCAAAGGAGGCAGGGAGGATATTGGGCACTGAAGCTTTCTTT. It codes for CAISESKEAGRILGTEAFF.

Many counts were recorded for this clonotype. This chain joins TRBV7-2 and TRBJ1-2; TRBD1 aligns across 8 bases. The CDR3 spans 15 residues. The J segment lost 6 bases and the V segment lost 1 base, leaving 7 bases of the junction unmatched. The V gene's germline CDR1 is SGHTA and CDR2 FQGNSA. The CDR3 bases are TGTGCCAGCAGCTTAGAATCAGGGGGCGTAGATGGCTACACCTTC. This codes for CASSLESGGVDGYTF.

V is TRBV5-5 and J is TRBJ1-2, with D maybe TRBD1 (6 bases). The CDR3 runs to 15 residues. CDR1 is SGHKS, CDR2 YYEKEE, per germline (reference sequence). Trimming pared 0 bases from V and 3 bases from J, leaving 12 bases between. The chain's CDR3 is CASSLEAGDYYGYTF. The DNA for the CDR3 is TGTGCCAGCAGCTTGGAAGCAGGGGATTACTATGGCTACACCTTC.

The rearrangement links TRBV4-1 to TRBJ2-3, with 9 bases fitting TRBD1. Germline trimming cut 2 bases from V and 5 bases from J; bases unmatched to any gene: 5. The CDR3 runs to 15 residues. Germline CDR1 is MGHRA and CDR2 is YSYEKL. The CDR3 DNA sequence: TGCGCCAGCAGCCAAAACAGGGGGCTCCAAGATACGCAGTATTTT. It specifies CASSQNRGLQDTQYF.

The chain joins TRBV11-2 to TRBJ2-6, with D perhaps assigned TRBD1 or TRBD2 (5 bases each). The ends were cut back, 2 bases at V and 0 bases at J, with 17 bases in the middle. The CDR3 is 19 residues long. Germline CDR1 reads SGHAT; CDR2 reads FQNNGV. The CDR3, as DNA: TGTGCCAGCAGCTTATATTTTATGGGGACCCTCTCTGGGGCCAACGTCCTGACTTTC. Its protein product is CASSLYFMGTLSGANVLTF.

J is TRBJ2-7 and V is TRBV5-4, with 10 bases matching TRBD2. The CDR3 is made up of 19 amino acids. V lost 1 base to trimming and J lost 1 base; unmatched junction nucleotides: 14. CDR1 and CDR2 from the germline V gene are SGHNT and YYREEE (reference sequence). The CDR3 bases are TGTGCCAGCAGCTTGAGAATTCTGATCGCTAGCGGGAGTTCCTACGAGCAGTACTTC. It specifies CASSLRILIASGSSYEQYF.

The V and J genes are TRBV6-5 and TRBJ2-2, with a tentative D call TRBD2 (5 bases). Between the trimmed V and J ends, which lost 4 bases and 5 bases, there was a span of 26 bases. Germline assignment: CDR1 MNHEY and CDR2 SVGAGI. The CDR3 totals 19 residues. The CDR3 nucleotides are TGTGCCAGCAGTTTCGGCGGGCTAGCTGCGAGTTTAGGAACCGGGGAGCTGTTTTTT. Amino acid sequence: CASSFGGLAASLGTGELFF.

The chain has TRBV7-2 and TRBJ2-3; tentative D call: TRBD1 (5 bases). Germline V gene data show CDR1 as SGHTA and CDR2 as FQGNSA. V was trimmed by 5 bases and J by 4 bases, leaving 13 bases between them. The CDR3 is 14 amino acids. CDR3 nucleotide sequence: TGTGCCAGCAGCCTAGGGGTTCACCCAGATACGCAGTATTTT. Translating gives CASSLGVHPDTQYF.

This clonotype was recorded many times. V and J are TRBV6-4 and TRBJ1-5, with a tentative D call TRBD1 (6 bases). The CDR3 sequence is 15 residues long. Trimming cost V 4 bases and J 0 bases, with 10 bases left between them. The germline CDR1 and CDR2 sequences are MRHNA and SNTAGT. CDR3 nucleotides: TGTGCCAGCAGTGGATACAGGGATAGCAATCAGCCCCAGCATTTT. Translated, it gives CASSGYRDSNQPQHF.

This clonotype was recorded at least ten times. CDR3 protein: CAISGGYQETQYF. In nucleotides, the CDR3 is TGTGCCATCAGTGGAGGATACCAAGAGACCCAGTACTTC. The J gene is TRBJ2-5, the V gene TRBV10-3; D ambiguous. Trimming shortened V by 4 bases and J by 0 bases, and 6 bases separated the two germline ends. CDR1 and CDR2 (germline): ENHRY, SYGVKD. The CDR3 is made up of 13 amino acids.

In its sample, this clonotype was seen many times. The J gene is TRBJ1-2, the V gene TRBV9, with TRBD1 matching 7 bases. The J segment lost 4 bases and the V segment lost 0 bases, leaving 3 bases of the junction unmatched. Germline CDR1 reads SGDLS; CDR2 reads YYNGEE. This CDR3 comprises 14 residues. For the CDR3, the DNA is TGTGCCAGCAGCGTAGCACAGGGGACCTATGGCTACACCTTC. Its translation: CASSVAQGTYGYTF.

In this sample, this clonotype turned up many times. CDR3 DNA sequence: TGTGCCAGCAGTTGGGATGTAGGGCGGAACACTGAAGCTTTCTTT. Amino acids: CASSWDVGRNTEAFF. The chain couples TRBV12-3 or TRBV12-4 to TRBJ1-1, with D hard to call. The CDR3 spans 15 residues. V lost 4 bases and J 1 base, leaving 13 bases between the germline ends.

The chain links TRBV7-9 to TRBJ2-1, with 9 bases identical to TRBD1. V shed 5 bases and J 1 base; nucleotides not matched to a gene: 6. Germline CDR1 reads SEHNR; CDR2 reads FQNEAQ (reference sequence). The CDR3 runs 16 residues. In DNA form, the CDR3 reads TGTGCCAGCAGCACCTCGGACAGGGGATCCTACAATGAGCAGTTCTTC. Translation: CASSTSDRGSYNEQFF.

V is TRBV18 and J is TRBJ2-7; 9 bases are shared with TRBD2. The germline gives CDR1 KGHSH, CDR2 LQKENI. The CDR3 consists of 14 residues. The trim removed 5 bases at V and 4 bases at J, leaving 6 bases unmatched. CDR3 amino acids: CASSVSGRMYEQYF. The DNA of the CDR3 is TGTGCCAGCTCAGTAAGCGGGAGGATGTACGAGCAGTACTTC.

The chain uses TRBV10-1 and TRBJ2-1; maybe TRBD1 (6 bases). This CDR3 has 18 amino acids. The V end was cut by 5 bases, the J end by 0 bases, with 20 bases between. Germline V gives CDR1 WNHNN, CDR2 SYGVQD (reference sequence). The CDR3: CASSSQGHETSSYNEQFF. DNA for the CDR3: TGCGCCAGCAGTTCACAGGGACATGAAACAAGCTCCTACAATGAGCAGTTCTTC.

The V call is TRBV7-6, the J call TRBJ2-3, with 8 bases fitting TRBD1. With V trimmed by 5 bases and J by 2 bases, 3 bases remained unmatched. The germline V gene encodes CDR1 SGHVS and CDR2 FNYEAQ. This CDR3 region has 14 residues. CDR3 amino acids: CASSPGGLTDTQYF. The CDR3 DNA follows: TGTGCCAGCAGCCCAGGGGGCCTCACAGATACGCAGTATTTT.

This clonotype was counted a few times. The V gene is TRBV10-1, the J gene TRBJ2-5, with 8 bases that match TRBD1. Germline CDR1 is WNHNN and CDR2 is SYGVQD (reference sequence). J was trimmed by 4 bases and V by 6 bases; bases with no gene match: 7. The CDR3 has 14 residues. CDR3 sequence reads: CASSETGAGETQYF. In nucleotides, the CDR3 is TGCGCCAGCAGCGAGACAGGGGCGGGAGAGACCCAGTACTTC.